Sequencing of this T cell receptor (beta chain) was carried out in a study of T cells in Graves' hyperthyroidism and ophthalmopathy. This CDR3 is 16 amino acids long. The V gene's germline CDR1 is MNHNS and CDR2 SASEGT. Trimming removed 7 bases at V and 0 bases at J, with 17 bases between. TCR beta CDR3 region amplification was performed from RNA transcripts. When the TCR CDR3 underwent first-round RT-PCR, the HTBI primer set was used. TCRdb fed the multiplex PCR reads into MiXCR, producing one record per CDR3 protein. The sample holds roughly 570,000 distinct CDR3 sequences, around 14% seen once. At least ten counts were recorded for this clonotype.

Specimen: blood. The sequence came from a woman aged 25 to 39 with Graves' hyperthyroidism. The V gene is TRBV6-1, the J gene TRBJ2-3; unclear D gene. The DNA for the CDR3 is TGTGCCAGCAATCCTACAGAGATTACTAGCACAGATACGCAGTATTTT. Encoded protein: CASNPTEITSTDTQYF.